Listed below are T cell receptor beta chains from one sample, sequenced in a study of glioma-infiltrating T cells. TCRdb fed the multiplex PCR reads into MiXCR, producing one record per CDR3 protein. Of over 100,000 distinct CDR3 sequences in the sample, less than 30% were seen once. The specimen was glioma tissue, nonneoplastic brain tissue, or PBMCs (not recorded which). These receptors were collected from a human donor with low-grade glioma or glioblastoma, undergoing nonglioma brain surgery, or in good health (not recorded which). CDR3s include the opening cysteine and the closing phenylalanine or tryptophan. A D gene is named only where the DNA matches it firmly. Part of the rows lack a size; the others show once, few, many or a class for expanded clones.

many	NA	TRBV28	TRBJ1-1	TGTGCCAGCAGCCCTACTGGGTACACTGAAGCTTTCTTT	CASSPTGYTEAFF
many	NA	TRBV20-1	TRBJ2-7	TGCAGTGCTAACGCGGCGACTAGGGCCTACTACGAGCAGTACTTC	CSANAATRAYYEQYF
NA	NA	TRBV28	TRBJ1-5	TGTGCCGGCAGTTTGGTGGGGAATCAGCCCCAGCATTTT	CAGSLVGNQPQHF
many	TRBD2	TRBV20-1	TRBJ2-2	TGCAGTGCCTCGCTAGCGGCGAACACCGGGGAGCTGTTTTTT	CSASLAANTGELFF
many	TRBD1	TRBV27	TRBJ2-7	TGTGCCAGCAGTTTGGGACAGGGGGGATACGAGCAGTACTTC	CASSLGQGGYEQYF
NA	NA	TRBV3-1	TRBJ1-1	TGTGCCAGAAGCCAACAGACTAACACTGAAGCTTTCTTT	CARSQQTNTEAFF
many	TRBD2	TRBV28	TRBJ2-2	TGTGCCAGCAGTTTTCCGGGGACTAGCGGGAGCCCGAACACCGGGGAGCTGTTTTTT	CASSFPGTSGSPNTGELFF
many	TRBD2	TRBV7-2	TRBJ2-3	TGTGCCAGCAGCTTTAGCAGCGGGGCTAGCACAGATACGCAGTATTTT	CASSFSSGASTDTQYF
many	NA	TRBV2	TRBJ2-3	TGTGCCAGCAGTGAAAGTAGGAGGGCAGATACGCAGTATTTT	CASSESRRADTQYF
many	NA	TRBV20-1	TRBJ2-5	TGCAGTGCTAGTGGGCCACAAGAGACCCAGTACTTC	CSASGPQETQYF
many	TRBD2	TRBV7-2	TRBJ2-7	TGTGCCAGCAGCTTAGCCAGCGGGGACCCCTACGAGCAGTACTTC	CASSLASGDPYEQYF
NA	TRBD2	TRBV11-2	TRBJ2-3	TGTGCCAGCAGCTTAGGGGGTCTAGCGGACTACACAGATACGCAGTATTTT	CASSLGGLADYTDTQYF
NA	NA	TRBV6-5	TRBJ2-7	TGTGCCAGCTCCGGGACAATGTACGAGCAGTACTTC	CASSGTMYEQYF
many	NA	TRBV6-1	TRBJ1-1	TGTGCCGGCTCTAGCCAGGGGTATTCTGAAGCTTTCTTT	CAGSSQGYSEAFF
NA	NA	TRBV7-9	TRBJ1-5	TGTGCCACCAGCACGCGTCGGGCCAGATTAAATCAGCTCCAGCATTTT	CATSTRRARLNQLQHF
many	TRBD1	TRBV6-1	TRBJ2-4	TGTGCCAGCAGTTCAGACAGGGATTGGGACATTCAGTACTTC	CASSSDRDWDIQYF
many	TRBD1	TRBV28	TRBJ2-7	TGTGCCAGCAGGGGGACAGGAAATTCCTACGAGCAGTACTTC	CASRGTGNSYEQYF
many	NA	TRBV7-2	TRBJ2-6	TGTGCCAGCACCTTCCACCAAGCTGGGGCCAACGTCCTGACTTTC	CASTFHQAGANVLTF
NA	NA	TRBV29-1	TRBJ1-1	TGCAGCGTTGAAGACGGGTCTGAAGCTTTCTTT	CSVEDGSEAFF
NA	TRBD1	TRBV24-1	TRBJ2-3	TGTGCCACCAGTGAGTCGACAGGGAGCACAGATACGCAGTATTTT	CATSESTGSTDTQYF
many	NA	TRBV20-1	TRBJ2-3	TGCAGTGCCTCCCCCCGCCAACTCACAGATACGCAGTATTTT	CSASPRQLTDTQYF
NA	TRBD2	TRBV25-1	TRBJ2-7	TGTGCCAGCAAGGGGATAGCGGGGGAAGAGCAGTACTTC	CASKGIAGEEQYF
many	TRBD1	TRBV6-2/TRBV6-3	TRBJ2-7	TGTGCCAGCAGGGAACCGACAGGGGCCTACGAGCAGTACTTC	CASREPTGAYEQYF
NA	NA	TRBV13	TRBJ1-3	TGTGCCAGCAGCTTAGGCCTCAGGGGTTCCTTCCTTGGAAACACCATATATTTT	CASSLGLRGSFLGNTIYF
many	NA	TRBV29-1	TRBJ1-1	TGCAGCGTTGTGCCCAGGGGCACTGAAGCTTTCTTT	CSVVPRGTEAFF
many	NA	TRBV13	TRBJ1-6	TGTGCCAGCAGCTTAGCCCAAGGGATGGGCAATTCACCCCTCCACTTT	CASSLAQGMGNSPLHF
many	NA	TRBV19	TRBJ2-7	TGTGCCAGTAGCACAGGGTTCTCCTACGAGCAGTACTTC	CASSTGFSYEQYF
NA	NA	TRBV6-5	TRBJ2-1	TGTGCCAGCAGTTCCCGAACAGGGACTGAGCAGTTCTTC	CASSSRTGTEQFF
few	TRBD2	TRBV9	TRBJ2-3	TGTGCCAGCAGCGACGGGGCTAGCGGGAGTGGTACAGATACGCAGTATTTT	CASSDGASGSGTDTQYF
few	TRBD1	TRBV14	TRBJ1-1	TGTGCCAGCAGCCCTCCGGGACAGACGAACACTGAAGCTTTCTTT	CASSPPGQTNTEAFF
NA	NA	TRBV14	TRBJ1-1	TGTGCCACCCTACCTTCTCTCAGTCACACTGAAGCTTTCTTT	CATLPSLSHTEAFF
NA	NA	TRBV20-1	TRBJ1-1	TGCGGTGCTACGGCCCACGCTATGAACACTGAAGCTTTCTTT	CGATAHAMNTEAFF
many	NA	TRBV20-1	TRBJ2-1	TGCAGTGCTAAGGGGACGCGAACCTACAATGAGCAGTTCTTC	CSAKGTRTYNEQFF
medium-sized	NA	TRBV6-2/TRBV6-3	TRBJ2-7	TGTGCCAGCAGTTATTGGCGGACTCGCCACTACGAGCAGTACTTC	CASSYWRTRHYEQYF
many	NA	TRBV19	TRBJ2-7	TGTGCCAGTAACCCGGGACTCGTCTACGAGCAGTACTTC	CASNPGLVYEQYF
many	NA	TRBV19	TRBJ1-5	TGTGCCAGTAGTATAGACCGACGGGGGGACGATCAGCCCCAGCATTTT	CASSIDRRGDDQPQHF
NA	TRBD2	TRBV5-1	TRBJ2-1	TGCGCCAGCAGCTCGGCCGGGACTAGCGGGAGTGAGCAGTTCTTC	CASSSAGTSGSEQFF
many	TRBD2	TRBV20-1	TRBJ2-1	TGCAGTGCTAGGAGCACTAGCGGGTACAATGAGCAGTTCTTC	CSARSTSGYNEQFF
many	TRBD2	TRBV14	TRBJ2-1	TGTGCCAGCAGCCAAGATCAACTAGCGGCTTACAATGAGCAGTTCTTC	CASSQDQLAAYNEQFF
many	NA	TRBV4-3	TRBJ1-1	TGCGCCAGCAGCCCCTCCGAACTGCTGGGAGAAGCTTTCTTT	CASSPSELLGEAFF
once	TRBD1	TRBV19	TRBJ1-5	TGTGCCAGTAGTATAGGCCCTGGCAGGGGGGTAAGGAATCAGCCCCAGCATTTT	CASSIGPGRGVRNQPQHF
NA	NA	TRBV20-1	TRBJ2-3	TGCAGTGCTTCCGGGCAGACGGGTACAGATAAGCAGTATTTT	CSASGQTGTDKQYF
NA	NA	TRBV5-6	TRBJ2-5	TGTGACAGCAGCCCGCAAGGTACATTTACGCAAGAGACCCAGTACTTC	CDSSPQGTFTQETQYF
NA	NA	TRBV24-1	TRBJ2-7	TGTGCCACCAGTGAGGCCCAAGACCTCAGCCACGAGCAGTACTTC	CATSEAQDLSHEQYF
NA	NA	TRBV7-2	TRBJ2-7	TGTGCCAGCAGCCAAGGGAAAAACTCCTACGAGCAGTACTTC	CASSQGKNSYEQYF
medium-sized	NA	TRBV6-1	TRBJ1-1	TGTGCCAGCAGACAGAACACTGAAGCTTTCTTT	CASRQNTEAFF